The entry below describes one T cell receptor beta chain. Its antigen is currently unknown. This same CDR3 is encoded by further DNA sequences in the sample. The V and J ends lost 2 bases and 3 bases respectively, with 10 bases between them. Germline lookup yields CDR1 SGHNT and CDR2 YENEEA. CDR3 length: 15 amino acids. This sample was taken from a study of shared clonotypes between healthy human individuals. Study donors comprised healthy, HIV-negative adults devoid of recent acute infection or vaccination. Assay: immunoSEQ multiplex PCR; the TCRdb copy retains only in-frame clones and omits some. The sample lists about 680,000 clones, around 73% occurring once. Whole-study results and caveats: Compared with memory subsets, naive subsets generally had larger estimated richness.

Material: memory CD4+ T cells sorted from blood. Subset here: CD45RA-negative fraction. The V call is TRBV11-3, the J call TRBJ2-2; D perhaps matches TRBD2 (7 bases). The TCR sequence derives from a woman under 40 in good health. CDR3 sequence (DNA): TGTGCCAGCAGCTTATCGGGGGGCGACACCGGGGAGCTGTTTTTT. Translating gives CASSLSGGDTGELFF.